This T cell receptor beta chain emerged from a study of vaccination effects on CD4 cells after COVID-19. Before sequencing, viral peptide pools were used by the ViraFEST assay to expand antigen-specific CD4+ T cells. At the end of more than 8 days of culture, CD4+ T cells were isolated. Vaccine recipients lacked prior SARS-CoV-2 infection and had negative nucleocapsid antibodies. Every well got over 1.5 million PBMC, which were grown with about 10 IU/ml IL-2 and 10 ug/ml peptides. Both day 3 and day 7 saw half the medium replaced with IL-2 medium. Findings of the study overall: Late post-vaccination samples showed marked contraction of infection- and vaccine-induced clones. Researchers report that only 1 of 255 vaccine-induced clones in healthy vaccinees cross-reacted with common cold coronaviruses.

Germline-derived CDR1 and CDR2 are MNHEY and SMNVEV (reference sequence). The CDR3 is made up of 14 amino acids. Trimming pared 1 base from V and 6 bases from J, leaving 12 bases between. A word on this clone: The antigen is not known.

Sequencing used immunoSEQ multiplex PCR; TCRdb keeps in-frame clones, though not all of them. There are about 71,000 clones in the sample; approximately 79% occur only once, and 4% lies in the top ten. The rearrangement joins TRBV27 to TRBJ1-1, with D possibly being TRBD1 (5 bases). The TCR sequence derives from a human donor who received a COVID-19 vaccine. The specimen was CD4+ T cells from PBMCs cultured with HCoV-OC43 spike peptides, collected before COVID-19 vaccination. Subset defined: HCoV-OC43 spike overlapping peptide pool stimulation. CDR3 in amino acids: CASSLFPGASEAFF. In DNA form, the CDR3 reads TGTGCCAGCAGTTTATTTCCCGGGGCCTCTGAAGCTTTCTTT.